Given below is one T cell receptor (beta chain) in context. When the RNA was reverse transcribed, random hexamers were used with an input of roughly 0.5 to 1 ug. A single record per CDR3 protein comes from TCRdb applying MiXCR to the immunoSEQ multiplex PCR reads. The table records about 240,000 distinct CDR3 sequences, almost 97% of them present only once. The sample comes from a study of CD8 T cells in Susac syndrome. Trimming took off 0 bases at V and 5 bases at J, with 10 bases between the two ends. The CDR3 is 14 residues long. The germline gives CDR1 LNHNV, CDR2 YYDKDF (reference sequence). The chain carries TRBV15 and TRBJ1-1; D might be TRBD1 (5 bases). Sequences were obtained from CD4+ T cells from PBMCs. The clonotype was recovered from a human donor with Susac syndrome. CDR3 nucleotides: TGTGCCACCAGCAGAGATAAGGGGTGGACTGAAGCTTTCTTT. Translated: CATSRDKGWTEAFF.